This is a list of T cell receptor beta chains from one sample in a study of cytotoxic CD8 clonotypes in ibrutinib-treated CLL. Assay used: immunoSEQ multiplex PCR; TCRdb lists only in-frame clones, some missing. The table lists about 200,000 clones, nearly 80% of them singletons, with about 10% in the top ten. The material was PBMCs, obtained after 12 months of ibrutinib treatment. These receptors were obtained from a human donor with chronic lymphocytic leukemia. Each CDR3 is given with its conserved first and last residue. The D gene is left open where the match is weak. Clone size appears in some rows only: once, few, many, or a class for an expanded clone.

j_call | d_call | clone_size | v_call | cdr3_nt | cdr3_aa
TRBJ2-7 | . | . | TRBV15 | TGTGCCACCAGCAGAGATATACTTAAGGGCGACGGAGCATACTCCTACGAGCAGTACTTC | CATSRDILKGDGAYSYEQYF
TRBJ2-5 | . | . | TRBV18 | TGTGCCAGCTCGTCAGGATTTCAAGAGACCCAGTACTTC | CASSSGFQETQYF
TRBJ1-4 | . | many | TRBV5-4 | TGTGCCAGCAGCTTACAGGGAGCTAATGAAAAACTGTTTTTT | CASSLQGANEKLFF
TRBJ1-1 | . | few | TRBV4-1 | TGCGCCAGCGGAGACAGGTCTGAAGCTTTCTTT | CASGDRSEAFF
TRBJ2-7 | TRBD2 | once | TRBV7-9 | TGTGCCAGCAGCTTTTCGGGAGGGCCCGTCGACGAGCAGTACTTC | CASSFSGGPVDEQYF
TRBJ2-2 | TRBD2 | . | TRBV7-8 | TGTGCCGGAAAAGCGGGGCGTTTCACCGGGGAGCTGTTTTTT | CAGKAGRFTGELFF
TRBJ1-2 | . | . | TRBV6-1 | TGTGCCAGCAGTGAAGCGGTGGAGGCCGCCAACGGCTACACCTTC | CASSEAVEAANGYTF
TRBJ1-1 | TRBD1 | . | TRBV15 | TGTGCCACCAGCAGAGCTCAGGGGGCGACAGGTGAAGCTTTCTTT | CATSRAQGATGEAFF
TRBJ2-1 | TRBD2 | . | TRBV9 | TGTGCCAGCAGCGAAGCTAGCGGTACCTACAATGAGCAGTTCTTC | CASSEASGTYNEQFF
TRBJ2-2 | . | . | TRBV18 | TGTGCCAGCTCACCACGTCTGACCGGGGAGCTGTTTTTT | CASSPRLTGELFF
TRBJ2-3 | TRBD1 | medium-sized | TRBV11-3 | TGTGCCAGCAGCCTCCGGACAGGAAGCACAGATACGCAGTATTTT | CASSLRTGSTDTQYF
TRBJ1-2 | . | . | TRBV27 | TGTGCCAGCAGTTACACAGGATCGGATGGCTACACCTTC | CASSYTGSDGYTF
TRBJ1-4 | TRBD1 | . | TRBV5-1 | TGCGCCAGCAGCCCACAGGGGGTTGGGGAAAAACTGTTTTTT | CASSPQGVGEKLFF